The 20 T cell receptor beta chains below were found in one sample sequenced in a study of CD8 T cells in ankylosing spondylitis (dated by TCRdb to about 2017). Library preparation used 5' RACE. The instrument given in TCRdb is Illumina HiSeq 2500. Using fastp trimming at Q25 and MiXCR clonotype assembly, TCRdb reanalyzed the public sequencing data and kept in-frame beta chains. Rows with a matching CDR3 protein are joined into one entry that keeps the most common DNA and genes. In all, the sample holds a few hundred thousand distinct CDR3 sequences, and around 10% of those were seen once. About 10% of the sample comes from the top ten. The sample was blood, either unsorted or a sorted T cell fraction (not recorded which). The receptor set was obtained from a female donor with ankylosing spondylitis or in good health (not recorded which).

The V and J genes are TRBV11-2 and TRBJ1-1; D remains ambiguous. The V gene's germline CDR1 is SGHAT and CDR2 FQNNGV. The germline V and J ends were trimmed by 1 base and 2 bases, with 11 bases remaining between them. This CDR3 spans 15 amino acids. This CDR3 is CASSLARWVNTEAFF. The CDR3 DNA sequence: TGTGCCAGCAGCTTAGCGCGGTGGGTTAACACTGAAGCTTTCTTT.

This clonotype was recorded at least ten times. This sequence joins TRBV7-2 and TRBJ2-1; TRBD2 agrees at 11 bases. The CDR3 contains 16 residues. V lost 4 bases to trimming and J lost 5 bases; unmatched junction nucleotides: 7. Germline-derived CDR1 and CDR2 are SGHTA and FQGNSA. CDR3 region: CASSSRTSGRNNEQFF. Here the CDR3 DNA reads TGTGCCAGCAGCTCCCGGACTAGCGGGCGAAACAATGAGCAGTTCTTC.

The table lists this clonotype with many counts. The J gene is TRBJ2-7, the V gene TRBV5-1, with 7 bases aligning to TRBD1. Germline V lookup: CDR1 SGHRS, CDR2 YFSETQ. The CDR3 loop spans 13 amino acids. With V trimmed by 4 bases and J by 3 bases, 4 bases remained unmatched. The CDR3 bases are TGCGCCAGCAGCCGCCGGGACAGCTACGAGCAGTACTTC. Translated: CASSRRDSYEQYF.

This clonotype was observed a handful of times. The chain links TRBV3-1 to TRBJ2-1, with D perhaps TRBD1 (6 bases). Trimming removed 3 bases from V and 9 bases from J, with 18 bases in between. CDR1 is LGHDT, CDR2 YNNKEL, per germline (reference sequence). The CDR3 is made up of 15 amino acids. The CDR3 spells CASSQGRGAGREQFF. The DNA of the CDR3 is TGTGCCAGCAGCCAGGGCAGGGGCGCAGGCCGTGAGCAGTTCTTC.

V usage is TRBV6-2 or TRBV6-3 and J usage is TRBJ1-4; weak D call: TRBD1 (6 bases). V was pared by 6 bases and J by 3 bases, with 8 bases between. Germline loops: CDR1 MNHEY, CDR2 SVGEGT. The length of the CDR3 is 13 residues. The DNA for the CDR3 is TGTGCCAGCAGGGACAGCTCTAATGAAAAACTGTTTTTT. Translating it yields CASRDSSNEKLFF.

This chain joins TRBV20-1 and TRBJ1-6, with 8 bases identical to TRBD1. The length of the CDR3 is 18 residues. Germline V gene lookup returns CDR1 DFQATT and CDR2 SNEGSKA (reference sequence). V lost 3 bases, J lost 10 bases, and 20 bases stayed unmatched. The CDR3 sequence: CSARETGALSDVVSPLHF. The CDR3 DNA reads TGCAGTGCTAGGGAGACAGGGGCCTTGTCCGACGTAGTGTCACCCCTCCACTTT.

This clonotype was detected a few times. The chain uses TRBV9 and TRBJ2-5; 9 nucleotides match TRBD2. The CDR3 covers 15 residues. Trimming cost V 1 base and J 4 bases; bases outside gene matches: 5. The germline gives CDR1 SGDLS, CDR2 YYNGEE. The CDR3 nucleotides read TGTGCCAGCAGCGTATCTGCGGGGGGGCGAGAGACCCAGTACTTC. This codes for CASSVSAGGRETQYF. Drawing the rest from reference TRBV9 and TRBJ2-5, the complete variable domain is DSGVTQTPKHLITATGQRVTLRCSPRSGDLSVYWYQQSLDQGLQFLIQYYNGEERAKGNILERFSAQQFPDLHSELNLSSLELGDSALYFCASSVSAGGRETQYFGPGTRLLVL.

This clonotype was observed many times. The CDR3 bases are TGCAGTGCTAGCGGTCTAGCGGGAACCAATGAGCAGTTCTTC. It codes for CSASGLAGTNEQFF. V is TRBV20-1 and J is TRBJ2-1; TRBD2 matches 9 bases. Germline V gene data show CDR1 as DFQATT and CDR2 as SNEGSKA (reference sequence). With V trimmed by 3 bases and J by 6 bases, 6 bases remained unmatched. CDR3 length: 14 residues.

This clonotype appeared many times. The chain recombines TRBV7-2 with TRBJ1-2; D unresolved. This CDR3 has 16 amino acids. CDR1 and CDR2 from the germline V gene are SGHTA and FQGNSA. Trimming removed 1 base at V and 1 base at J, with 13 bases between. CDR3 nucleotide sequence: TGTGCCAGCAGCTTAGATACAGACCAACATAACTATGGCTACACCTTC. The encoded protein is CASSLDTDQHNYGYTF.

J is TRBJ2-1 and V is TRBV29-1; TRBD1 might be the D (6 bases). CDR3 size: 13 residues. Looked up from germline, CDR1 is SQVTM and CDR2 is ANQGSEA. Trimming left V 7 bases short and J 9 bases short, with 19 bases between. The CDR3 nucleotides read TGCAGCGCCGGGGACACAGGCCGTGGTGAGCAGTTCTTC. Amino acids: CSAGDTGRGEQFF.

In its sample, this clonotype was seen many times. This rearrangement joins TRBV29-1 to TRBJ2-1; D may be TRBD1 (6 bases). The germline CDR1 and CDR2 sequences are SQVTM and ANQGSEA. Trimming shortened V by 5 bases and J by 6 bases, and 11 bases separated the two germline ends. CDR3 length equals 12 residues. The CDR3 spells CSVQRGGNEQFF. Here the CDR3 DNA reads TGCAGCGTTCAGAGAGGGGGCAATGAGCAGTTCTTC.

This clonotype was found many times. V is TRBV7-9 and J is TRBJ1-2, with TRBD1 identical over 8 bases. The V and J ends lost 7 bases and 8 bases, in that order; junction bases with no gene match: 6. This CDR3 region has 12 residues. CDR1 and CDR2 (germline): SEHNR, FQNEAQ (reference sequence). CDR3 in DNA: TGTGCCAGCAATGCAGGGGGCGGCGGCTACACCTTC. Its protein product is CASNAGGGGYTF.

As to this clonotype: This may be a read error: a much more frequent sequence differs by one nucleotide. V and J are TRBV7-2 and TRBJ1-2, with TRBD1 identical over 8 bases. Unmatched junction bases numbered 11, after V lost 8 bases and J lost 12 bases. The CDR3 consists of 12 residues. Germline V gene sequence: CDR1 SGHTA, CDR2 FQGNSA. Written as DNA, the CDR3 is TGTGCCAGCGCCTCCTCGGACAGGGACGACACCTTC. Protein product: CASASSDRDDTF.

This sequence joins TRBV3-1 and TRBJ2-1, with 14 bases aligning to TRBD2. This CDR3 spans 19 amino acids. Trimming cost V 2 bases and J 4 bases; bases outside gene matches: 10. Germline CDR1 LGHDT, CDR2 YNNKEL (reference sequence). In DNA, the CDR3 is TGTGCCAGCAGCCAATGGTTGGGGACTAGCGGGAGTAGGTACAATGAGCAGTTCTTC. Protein: CASSQWLGTSGSRYNEQFF.

The V and J genes are TRBV5-6 and TRBJ2-3; a possible D gene is TRBD2 (5 bases). Germline lookup yields CDR1 SGHDT and CDR2 YYEEEE. With 0 bases removed from V and 2 bases from J, the gap between germline ends came to 10 bases. This CDR3 comprises 15 residues. The CDR3 DNA reads TGTGCCAGCAGCTTGGTGTCTAGCTACACAGATACGCAGTATTTT. This gives the protein CASSLVSSYTDTQYF.

This clonotype has a handful of counts. This chain connects TRBV20-1 to TRBJ2-3; D might be TRBD2 (7 bases). V shed 6 bases and J shed 5 bases, with 15 bases lying between them. Looked up from germline, CDR1 is DFQATT and CDR2 is SNEGSKA (reference sequence). The CDR3 sequence is 13 residues long. The CDR3 sequence is CSARGGVIDTQYF. The CDR3 DNA reads as TGCAGTGCGAGGGGGGGGGTTATAGATACGCAGTATTTT.

This clonotype turned up a few times. The chain uses TRBV6-2 or TRBV6-3 and TRBJ2-7; D possibly corresponds to TRBD2 (5 bases). The CDR3 has 15 residues. V gave up 5 bases and J gave up 0 bases, with 14 bases separating them. Germline V gives CDR1 MNHEY, CDR2 SVGEGT. CDR3 protein: CASSRTSASSYEQYF. The CDR3 DNA reads as TGTGCCAGCAGTCGGACTTCCGCTAGCTCCTACGAGCAGTACTTC.

This clonotype was recorded many times. This chain joins TRBV7-9 and TRBJ1-6; D perhaps matches TRBD1 (5 bases). The CDR3 has 15 amino acids. V was trimmed by 4 bases and J by 7 bases, leaving 14 bases between them. Germline CDR1 SEHNR, CDR2 FQNEAQ (reference sequence). CDR3 nucleotides: TGTGCCAGCAGCTCCAGGGCGGCTGACAATTCACCCCTCCACTTT. As protein: CASSSRAADNSPLHF.

This clonotype occurred many times. J is TRBJ2-5 and V is TRBV29-1; D possibly corresponds to TRBD2 (5 bases). The CDR3 totals 12 residues. V lost 6 bases to trimming and J lost 5 bases, with 13 bases between them. CDR1 is SQVTM and CDR2 is ANQGSEA in the germline V gene. CDR3: CSVIGVQETQYF. The CDR3 DNA is TGCAGCGTAATCGGGGTACAGGAGACCCAGTACTTC.

This clonotype was observed at least ten times. The chain uses TRBV12-3 or TRBV12-4 and TRBJ2-5; D gene ambiguous. V was pared by 3 bases and J by 4 bases, with 9 bases between. The CDR3 sequence is 13 residues long. The CDR3 here is CASSFVAPETQYF. CDR3 coding DNA: TGTGCCAGCAGTTTCGTGGCCCCAGAGACCCAGTACTTC.